The entry below gives a single T cell receptor beta chain sequence along with its context. Original analysis: Researchers report that nucleated cell counts were estimated from reference gene primer amplification. Profiling relied on immunoSEQ multiplex PCR, and the TCRdb table lists in-frame clones only, not all of them. That table is the source of V, J and clone size, and D and trimming were worked out from the DNA. Here the sample spans 340,000 or so clones, roughly 87% being singletons. V lost 7 bases to trimming and J lost 5 bases, with 17 bases between them. The CDR3 is made up of 13 amino acids. Germline loops: CDR1 SQVTM, CDR2 ANQGSEA. This sample stems from a study of blood T cell repertoires in COVID-19. As for the study in general: Some COVID-19 samples were acute and others convalescent; all came from the United States, Italy and Spain. T cells, B-cell-depleted T cells, or PBMCs provided the cDNA or gDNA that served as material.

This TCR derives from a man aged 50 to 59 with active or convalescent COVID-19. Sequenced material: peripheral blood. This chain connects TRBV29-1 to TRBJ2-5; a possible D gene is TRBD2 (7 bases). CDR3 protein: CSAAVQGGETQYF. DNA of the CDR3: TGCAGCGCCGCAGTACAGGGAGGGGAGACCCAGTACTTC.